This T cell receptor beta chain was documented in a study of blood T cells in healthy people across ages. Points from the study as a whole: The diversity estimates, figures obtained from one million T cells, were considered underestimates. PBMC samples, being unsorted, prevented any conclusive comparison of naive and antigen-experienced cells.

Germline V gene lookup returns CDR1 LGHDT and CDR2 YNNKEL (reference sequence). The V gene lost 4 bases and the J gene lost 9 bases, with 13 bases spanning the gap. The CDR3 contains 13 residues. This clonotype was seen a handful of times. Antigen unknown. Primers used in a second PCR of roughly 7 to 12 cycles were a sample-barcoded 5' primer and a J-beta primer mix. TCRdb passed the 5' RACE reads through MiXCR, listing each CDR3 protein once. The profile shows fewer than 700,000 distinct CDR3 sequences, around half of them singletons. This chain links TRBV3-1 with TRBJ2-1; perhaps TRBD2 as D (5 bases). Sequencing input: blood. The clonotype comes from a man older than 75 in good health. The CDR3 sequence is CASSLWRAGEQFF. CDR3 DNA sequence: TGTGCCAGCAGCCTTTGGCGGGCGGGTGAGCAGTTCTTC.